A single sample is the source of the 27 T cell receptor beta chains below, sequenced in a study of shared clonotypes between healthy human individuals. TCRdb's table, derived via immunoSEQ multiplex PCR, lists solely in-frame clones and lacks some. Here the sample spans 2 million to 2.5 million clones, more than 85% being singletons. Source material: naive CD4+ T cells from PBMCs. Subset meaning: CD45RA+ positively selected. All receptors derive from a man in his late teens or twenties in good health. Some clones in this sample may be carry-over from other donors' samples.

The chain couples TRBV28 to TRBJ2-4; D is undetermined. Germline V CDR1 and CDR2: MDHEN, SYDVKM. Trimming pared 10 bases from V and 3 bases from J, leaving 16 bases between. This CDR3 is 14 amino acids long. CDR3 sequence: CATKRPAFKNIQYF. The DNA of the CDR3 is TGTGCCACCAAACGGCCAGCTTTCAAAAACATTCAGTACTTC.

CDR3 loop: CASSPDRAYGYTF. CDR3 DNA: TGTGCCAGCAGCCCGGACAGGGCTTATGGCTACACCTTC. The rearrangement joins TRBV5-6 to TRBJ1-2; the match to TRBD1 covers 8 bases. Germline CDR1 reads SGHDT; CDR2 reads YYEEEE. J was trimmed by 5 bases and V by 4 bases; bases with no gene match: 4. The CDR3 runs to 13 residues.

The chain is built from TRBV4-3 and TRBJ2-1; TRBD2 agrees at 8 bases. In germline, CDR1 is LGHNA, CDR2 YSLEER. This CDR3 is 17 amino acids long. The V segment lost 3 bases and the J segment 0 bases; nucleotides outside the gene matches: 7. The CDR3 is CASSQGLGLSSYNEQFF. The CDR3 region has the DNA TGCGCCAGCAGCCAGGGACTAGGCCTAAGCTCCTACAATGAGCAGTTCTTC.

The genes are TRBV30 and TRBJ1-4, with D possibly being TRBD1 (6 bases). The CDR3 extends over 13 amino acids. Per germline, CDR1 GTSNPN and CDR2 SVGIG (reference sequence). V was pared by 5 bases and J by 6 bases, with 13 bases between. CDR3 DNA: TGTGCCTGGCGGACCGGGACACATGAAAAACTGTTTTTT. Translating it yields CAWRTGTHEKLFF. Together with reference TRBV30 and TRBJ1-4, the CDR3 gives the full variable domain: SQTIHQWPATLVQPVGSPLSLECTVEGTSNPNLYWYRQAAGRGLQLLFYSVGIGQISSEVPQNLSASRPQDRQFILSSKKLLLSDSGFYLCAWRTGTHEKLFFGSGTQLSVL.

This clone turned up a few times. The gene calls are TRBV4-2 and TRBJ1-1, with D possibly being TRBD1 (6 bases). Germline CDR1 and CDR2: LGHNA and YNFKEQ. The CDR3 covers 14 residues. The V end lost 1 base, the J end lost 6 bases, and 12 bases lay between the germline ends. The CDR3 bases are TGTGCCAGCAGCCAAGCAGGGGAAGTCGCTGAAGCTTTCTTT. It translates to CASSQAGEVAEAFF.

The CDR3 nucleotides are TGTGCCTGGAGTATCAGGGAGGATCAGCCCCAGCATTTT. Its protein is CAWSIREDQPQHF. This chain connects TRBV30 to TRBJ1-5, with D possibly TRBD1 on 5 matching bases. V lost 2 bases to trimming and J lost 5 bases, with 10 bases between them. Germline V gene lookup returns CDR1 GTSNPN and CDR2 SVGIG (reference sequence). CDR3 length equals 13 residues.

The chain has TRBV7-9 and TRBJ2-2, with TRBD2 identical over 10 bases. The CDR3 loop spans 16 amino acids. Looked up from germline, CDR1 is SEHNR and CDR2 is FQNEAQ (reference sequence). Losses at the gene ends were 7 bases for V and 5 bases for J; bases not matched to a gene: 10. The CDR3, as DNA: TGTGCCAGCAACCACCTAGCGGGAGCCGCTACCGGGGAGCTGTTTTTT. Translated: CASNHLAGAATGELFF.

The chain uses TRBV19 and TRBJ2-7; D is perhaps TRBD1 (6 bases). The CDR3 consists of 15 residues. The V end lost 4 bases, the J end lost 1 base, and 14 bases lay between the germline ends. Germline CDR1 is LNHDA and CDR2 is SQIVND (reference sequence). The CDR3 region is CASSKQGWSSYEQYF. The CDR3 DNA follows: TGTGCCAGTAGTAAACAGGGATGGAGTTCCTACGAGCAGTACTTC.

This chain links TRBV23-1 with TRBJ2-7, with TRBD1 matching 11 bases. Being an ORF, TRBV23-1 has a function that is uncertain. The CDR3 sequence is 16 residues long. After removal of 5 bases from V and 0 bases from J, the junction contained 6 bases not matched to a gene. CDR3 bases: TGCGCCAGCAGTTATGACGGGACAGGGGGCTCCTACGAGCAGTACTTC. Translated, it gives CASSYDGTGGSYEQYF.

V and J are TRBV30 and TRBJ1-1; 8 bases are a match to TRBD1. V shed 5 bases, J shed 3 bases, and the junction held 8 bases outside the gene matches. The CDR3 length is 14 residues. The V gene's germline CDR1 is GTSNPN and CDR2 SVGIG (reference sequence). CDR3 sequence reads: CAWGGTRGHTEAFF. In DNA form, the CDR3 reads TGTGCCTGGGGGGGAACCAGGGGGCACACTGAAGCTTTCTTT.

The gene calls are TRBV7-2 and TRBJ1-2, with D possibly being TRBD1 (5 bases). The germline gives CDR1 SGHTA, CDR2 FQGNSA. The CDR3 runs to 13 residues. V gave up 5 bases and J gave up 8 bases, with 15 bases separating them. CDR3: CASSRDRDLGYTF. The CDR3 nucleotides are TGTGCCAGCAGCAGAGACAGAGATCTGGGCTACACCTTC.

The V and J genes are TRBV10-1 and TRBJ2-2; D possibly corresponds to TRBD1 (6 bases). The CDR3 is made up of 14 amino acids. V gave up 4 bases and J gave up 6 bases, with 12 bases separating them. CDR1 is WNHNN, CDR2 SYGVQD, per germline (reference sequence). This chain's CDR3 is CASSGTGSAGELFF. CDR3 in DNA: TGCGCCAGCAGTGGCACAGGGTCAGCCGGGGAGCTGTTTTTT.

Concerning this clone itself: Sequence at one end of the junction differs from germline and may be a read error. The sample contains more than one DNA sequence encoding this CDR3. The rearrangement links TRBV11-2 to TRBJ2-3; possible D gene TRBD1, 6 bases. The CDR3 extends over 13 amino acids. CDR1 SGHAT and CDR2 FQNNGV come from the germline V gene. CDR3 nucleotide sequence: TGTGCCAGCAGCCTAGACAGGTTAGATACGCAGTATTTT. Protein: CASSLDRLDTQYF.

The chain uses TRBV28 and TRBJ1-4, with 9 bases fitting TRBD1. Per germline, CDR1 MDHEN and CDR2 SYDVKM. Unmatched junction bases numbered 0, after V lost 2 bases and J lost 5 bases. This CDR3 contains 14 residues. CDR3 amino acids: CASSLDRGNEKLFF. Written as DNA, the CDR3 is TGTGCCAGCAGTTTAGACAGGGGGAATGAAAAACTGTTTTTT. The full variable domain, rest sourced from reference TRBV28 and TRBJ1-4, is DVKVTQSSRYLVKRTGEKVFLECVQDMDHENMFWYRQDPGLGLRLIYFSYDVKMKEKGDIPEGYSVSREKKERFSLILESASTNQTSMYLCASSLDRGNEKLFFGSGTQLSVL.

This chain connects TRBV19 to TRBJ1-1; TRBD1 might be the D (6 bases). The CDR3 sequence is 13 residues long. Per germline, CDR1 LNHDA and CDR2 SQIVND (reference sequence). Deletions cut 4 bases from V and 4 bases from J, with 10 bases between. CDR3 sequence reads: CASSRYRATEAFF. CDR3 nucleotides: TGTGCCAGTAGTAGGTACAGGGCCACTGAAGCTTTCTTT.

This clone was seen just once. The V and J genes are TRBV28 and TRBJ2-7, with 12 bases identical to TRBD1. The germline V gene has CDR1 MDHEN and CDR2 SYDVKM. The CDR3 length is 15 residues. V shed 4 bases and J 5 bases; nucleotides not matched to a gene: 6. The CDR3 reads CASSSTGTGGDEQYF. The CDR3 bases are TGTGCCAGCAGTTCAACCGGGACAGGGGGCGACGAGCAGTACTTC.

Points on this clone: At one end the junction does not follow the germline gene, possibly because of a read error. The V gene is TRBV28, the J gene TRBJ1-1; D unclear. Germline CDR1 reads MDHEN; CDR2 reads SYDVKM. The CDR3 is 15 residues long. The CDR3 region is CASGDMYKASADAFF. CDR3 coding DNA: TGTGCCAGCGGGGATATGTATAAGGCCTCCGCTGATGCTTTCTTT. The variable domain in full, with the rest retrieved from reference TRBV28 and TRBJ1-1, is DVKVTQSSRYLVKRTGEKVFLECVQDMDHENMFWYRQDPGLGLRLIYFSYDVKMKEKGDIPEGYSVSREKKERFSLILESASTNQTSMYLCASGDMYKASADAFFGQGTRLTVV.

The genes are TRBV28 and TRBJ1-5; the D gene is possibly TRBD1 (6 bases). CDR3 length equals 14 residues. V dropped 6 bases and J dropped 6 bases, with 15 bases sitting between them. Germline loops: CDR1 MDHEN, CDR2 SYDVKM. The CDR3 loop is CASSQTGRGQPQHF. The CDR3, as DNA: TGTGCCAGCAGCCAAACAGGGAGGGGTCAGCCCCAGCATTTT. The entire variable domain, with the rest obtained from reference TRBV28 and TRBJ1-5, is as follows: DVKVTQSSRYLVKRTGEKVFLECVQDMDHENMFWYRQDPGLGLRLIYFSYDVKMKEKGDIPEGYSVSREKKERFSLILESASTNQTSMYLCASSQTGRGQPQHFGDGTRLSIL.

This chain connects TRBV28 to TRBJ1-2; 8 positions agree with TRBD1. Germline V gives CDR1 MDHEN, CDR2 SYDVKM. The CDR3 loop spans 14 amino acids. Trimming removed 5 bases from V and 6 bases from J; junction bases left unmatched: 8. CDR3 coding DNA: TGTGCCAGCAGTCCACGACAGGGGCGTAATGGCTACACCTTC. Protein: CASSPRQGRNGYTF.

CDR3 DNA: TGTGCCAGCTCACCACGCAGTAGAGGCGAGCAGTACTTC. Its protein is CASSPRSRGEQYF. This chain connects TRBV18 to TRBJ2-7, with D hard to call. CDR1 KGHSH and CDR2 LQKENI come from the germline V gene. The CDR3 is made up of 13 amino acids. Trimming shortened V by 1 base and J by 6 bases, and 10 bases separated the two germline ends.

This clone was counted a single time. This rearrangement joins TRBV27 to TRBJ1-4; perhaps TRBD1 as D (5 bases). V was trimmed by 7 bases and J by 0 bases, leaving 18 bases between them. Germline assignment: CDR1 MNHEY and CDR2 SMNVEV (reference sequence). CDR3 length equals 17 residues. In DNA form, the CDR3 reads TGTGCCAGCACCCCATCAGGGACCCGATCAACTAATGAAAAACTGTTTTTT. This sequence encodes CASTPSGTRSTNEKLFF.

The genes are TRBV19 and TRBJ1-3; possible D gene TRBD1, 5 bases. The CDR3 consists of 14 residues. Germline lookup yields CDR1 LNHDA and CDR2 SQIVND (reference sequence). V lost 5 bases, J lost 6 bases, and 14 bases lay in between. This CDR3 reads CASSGAGFENTIYF. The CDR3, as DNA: TGTGCCAGTAGTGGAGCAGGGTTCGAAAACACCATATATTTT.

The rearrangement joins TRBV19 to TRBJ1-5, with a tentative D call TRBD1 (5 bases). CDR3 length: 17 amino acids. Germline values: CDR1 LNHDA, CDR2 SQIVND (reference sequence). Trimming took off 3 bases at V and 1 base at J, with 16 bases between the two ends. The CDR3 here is CASSMVRGARSNQPQHF. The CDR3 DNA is TGTGCCAGTAGTATGGTGAGGGGAGCGCGGAGCAATCAGCCCCAGCATTTT. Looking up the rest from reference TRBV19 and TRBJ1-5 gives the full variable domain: DGGITQSPKYLFRKEGQNVTLSCEQNLNHDAMYWYRQDPGQGLRLIYYSQIVNDFQKGDIAEGYSVSREKKESFPLTVTSAQKNPTAFYLCASSMVRGARSNQPQHFGDGTRLSIL.

The CDR3 coding sequence is TGTGCCAGCAGCTTAGAAGGCGGCCGAGCGGGCGAGCAGTACTTC. Translation: CASSLEGGRAGEQYF. The chain combines TRBV7-2 with TRBJ2-7, with D possibly being TRBD2 (6 bases). Germline V CDR1 and CDR2: SGHTA, FQGNSA. Trimming stripped 1 base from V and 6 bases from J, with 16 bases between. This CDR3 contains 15 residues.

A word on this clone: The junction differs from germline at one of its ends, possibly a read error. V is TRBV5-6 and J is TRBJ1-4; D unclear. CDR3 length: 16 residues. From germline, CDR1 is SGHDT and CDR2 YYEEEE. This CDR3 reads CASSLGMTKTHEELFF. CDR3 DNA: TGTGCCAGCAGCTTGGGAATGACCAAGACCCATGAAGAACTGTTTTTT.

The CDR3 is CASSLVVSYAGGELFF. CDR3 coding DNA: TGTGCCAGCAGCTTGGTAGTATCGTATGCGGGCGGGGAGCTGTTTTTT. The chain employs TRBV11-2 and TRBJ2-2, with TRBD2 as a possible D gene (5 bases). The CDR3 runs 16 residues. Germline V gene lookup returns CDR1 SGHAT and CDR2 FQNNGV. The V end lost 3 bases, the J end lost 7 bases, and 18 bases lay between the germline ends.

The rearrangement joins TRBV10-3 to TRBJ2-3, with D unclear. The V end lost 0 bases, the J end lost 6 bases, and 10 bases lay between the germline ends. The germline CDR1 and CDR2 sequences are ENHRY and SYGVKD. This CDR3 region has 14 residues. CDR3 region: CAISESRNSDTQYF. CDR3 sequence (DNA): TGTGCCATCAGTGAGTCCCGCAACTCTGATACGCAGTATTTT.